This TCR beta chain was identified during a study of CD8+CD57+ T cells in acquired aplastic anemia. Sequenced patients had shown CD8+CD57+ cell expansion by flow cytometry. The germline V gene encodes CDR1 LNHDA and CDR2 SQIVND (reference sequence). The CDR3 runs 19 residues. With 4 bases clipped from V and 3 bases from J, the junction kept 14 bases outside the gene matches. The TCR beta profiling, which covered VDJ combination and CDR3 sequence, was carried out using genomic DNA as the template. TCRdb reprocessed the reads via MiXCR and lists one record per CDR3 protein. This table has under 500,000 distinct CDR3 sequences, more than 25% appearing once.

The origin of this receptor is a human donor with aplastic anemia. The chain employs TRBV19 and TRBJ2-1, with TRBD2 matching 11 bases. Sequenced sample: sorted CD4+, CD8+, or CD8+CD57+ T cells (not recorded which) from PBMCs. This CDR3 is CASSRLAGGMGGDYNEQFF. The CDR3 DNA reads as TGTGCCAGTAGTAGGCTAGCGGGGGGCATGGGTGGGGACTACAATGAGCAGTTCTTC. Based on the CDR3 plus reference TRBV19 and TRBJ2-1, the full variable domain is DGGITQSPKYLFRKEGQNVTLSCEQNLNHDAMYWYRQDPGQGLRLIYYSQIVNDFQKGDIAEGYSVSREKKESFPLTVTSAQKNPTAFYLCASSRLAGGMGGDYNEQFFGPGTRLTVL.